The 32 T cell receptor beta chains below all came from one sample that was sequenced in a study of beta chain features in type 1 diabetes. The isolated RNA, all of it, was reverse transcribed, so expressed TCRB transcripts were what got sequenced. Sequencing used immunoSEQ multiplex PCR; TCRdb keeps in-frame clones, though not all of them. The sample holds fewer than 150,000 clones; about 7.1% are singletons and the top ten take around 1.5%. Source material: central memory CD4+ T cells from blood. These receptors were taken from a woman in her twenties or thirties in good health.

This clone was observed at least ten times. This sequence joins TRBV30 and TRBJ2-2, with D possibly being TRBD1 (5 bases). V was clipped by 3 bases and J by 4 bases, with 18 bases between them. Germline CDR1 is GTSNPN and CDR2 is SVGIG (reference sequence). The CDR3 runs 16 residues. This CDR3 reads CAWRYMGRYSTGELFF. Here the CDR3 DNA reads TGTGCCTGGAGGTATATGGGGCGCTATTCCACCGGGGAGCTGTTTTTT.

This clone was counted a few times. DNA for the CDR3: TGCGCCAGCAGCTTGGAGCGGGGACTCACTACGCAGGAGCAGTTCTTC. Translation gives CASSLERGLTTQEQFF. The gene calls are TRBV5-1 and TRBJ2-1, with TRBD2 matching 7 bases. V dropped 0 bases and J dropped 10; count of bases not matched to a gene: 13. Germline lookup yields CDR1 SGHRS and CDR2 YFSETQ. CDR3 length equals 16 residues.

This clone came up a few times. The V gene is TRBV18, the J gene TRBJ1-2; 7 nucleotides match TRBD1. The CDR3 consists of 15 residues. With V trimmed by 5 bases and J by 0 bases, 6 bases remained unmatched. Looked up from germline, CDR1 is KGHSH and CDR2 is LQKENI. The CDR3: CASSGDRAANYGYTF. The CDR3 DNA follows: TGTGCCAGCTCAGGTGACAGGGCGGCTAACTATGGCTACACCTTC. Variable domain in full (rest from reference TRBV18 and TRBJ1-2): NAGVMQNPRHLVRRRGQEARLRCSPMKGHSHVYWYRQLPEEGLKFMVYLQKENIIDESGMPKERFSAEFPKEGPSILRIQQVVRGDSAAYFCASSGDRAANYGYTFGSGTRLTVV.

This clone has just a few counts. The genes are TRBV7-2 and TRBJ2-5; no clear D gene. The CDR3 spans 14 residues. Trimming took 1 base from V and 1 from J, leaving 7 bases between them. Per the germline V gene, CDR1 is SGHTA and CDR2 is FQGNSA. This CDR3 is CASSLGYLQETQYF. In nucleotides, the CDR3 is TGTGCCAGCAGCTTAGGCTACCTCCAAGAGACCCAGTACTTC.

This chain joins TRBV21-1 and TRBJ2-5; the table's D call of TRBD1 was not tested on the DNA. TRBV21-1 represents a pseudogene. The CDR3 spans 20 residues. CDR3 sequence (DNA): TGTGCCAGCAGCAAAGCCCCCGGGACGACAGGGGTTCTTATCCAAGAGACCCAGTACTTC. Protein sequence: CASSKAPGTTGVLIQETQYF.

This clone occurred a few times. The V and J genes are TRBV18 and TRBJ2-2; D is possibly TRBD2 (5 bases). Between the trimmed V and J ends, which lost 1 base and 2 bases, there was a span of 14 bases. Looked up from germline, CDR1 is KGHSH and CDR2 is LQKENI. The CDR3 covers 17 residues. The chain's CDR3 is CASSPQSLRTNTGELFF. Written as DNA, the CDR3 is TGTGCCAGCTCACCACAAAGCCTCAGGACTAACACCGGGGAGCTGTTTTTT.

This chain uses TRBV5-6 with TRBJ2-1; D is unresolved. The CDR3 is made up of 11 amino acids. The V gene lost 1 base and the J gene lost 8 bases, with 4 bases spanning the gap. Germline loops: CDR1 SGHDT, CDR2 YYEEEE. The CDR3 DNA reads TGTGCCAGCAGCTTGCATTATGAGCAGTTCTTC. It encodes CASSLHYEQFF.

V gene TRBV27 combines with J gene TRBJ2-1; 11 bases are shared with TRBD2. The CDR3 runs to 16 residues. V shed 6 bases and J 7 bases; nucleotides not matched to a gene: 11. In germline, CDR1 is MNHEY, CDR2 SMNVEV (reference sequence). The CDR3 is CASRPDSGRGKNEQFF. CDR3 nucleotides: TGTGCCAGCAGACCCGATAGCGGGAGGGGAAAAAATGAGCAGTTCTTC.

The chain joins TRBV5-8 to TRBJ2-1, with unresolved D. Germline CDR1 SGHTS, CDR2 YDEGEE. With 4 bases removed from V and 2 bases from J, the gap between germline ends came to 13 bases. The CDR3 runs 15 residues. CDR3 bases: TGTGCCAGCAGCCGAAGCGCCTTGACCTACAATGAGCAGTTCTTC. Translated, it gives CASSRSALTYNEQFF.

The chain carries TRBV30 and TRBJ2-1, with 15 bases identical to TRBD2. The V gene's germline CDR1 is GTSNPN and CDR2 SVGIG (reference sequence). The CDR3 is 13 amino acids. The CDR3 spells CATGLAGGHEQFF. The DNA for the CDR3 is TGTGCGACGGGACTAGCGGGAGGACACGAGCAGTTCTTC.

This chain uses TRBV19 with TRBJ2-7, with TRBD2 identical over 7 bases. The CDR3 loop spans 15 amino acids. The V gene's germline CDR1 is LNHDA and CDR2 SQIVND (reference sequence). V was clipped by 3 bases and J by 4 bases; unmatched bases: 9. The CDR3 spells CASSIRAGDRYEQYF. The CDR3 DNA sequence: TGTGCCAGTAGTATCCGCGCGGGAGACCGTTACGAGCAGTACTTC.

The CDR3, as DNA: TGTGCCAGCAGCTTAGTAGCGGGAGGGCCTCGAAACATTCAGTACTTC. Its protein is CASSLVAGGPRNIQYF. The genes are TRBV7-9 and TRBJ2-4, with 11 bases matching TRBD2. CDR1 and CDR2 from the germline V gene are SEHNR and FQNEAQ (reference sequence). V trimming: 1 base; J trimming: 6 bases; junction bases outside the gene matches: 5. This CDR3 has 16 residues.

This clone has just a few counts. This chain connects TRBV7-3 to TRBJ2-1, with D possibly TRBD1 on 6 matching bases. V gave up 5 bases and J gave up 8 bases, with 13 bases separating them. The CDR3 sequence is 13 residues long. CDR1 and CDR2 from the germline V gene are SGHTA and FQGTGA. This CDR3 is CASSITGIYEQFF. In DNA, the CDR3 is TGTGCCAGCAGCATTACAGGGATCTATGAGCAGTTCTTC.

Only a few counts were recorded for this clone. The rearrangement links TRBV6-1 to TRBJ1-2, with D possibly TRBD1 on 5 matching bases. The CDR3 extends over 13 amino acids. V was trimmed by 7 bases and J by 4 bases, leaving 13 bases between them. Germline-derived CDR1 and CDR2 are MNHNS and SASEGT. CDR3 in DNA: TGTGCCAGCAACCAGGGCGGGGGCTATGGCTACACCTTC. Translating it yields CASNQGGGYGYTF.

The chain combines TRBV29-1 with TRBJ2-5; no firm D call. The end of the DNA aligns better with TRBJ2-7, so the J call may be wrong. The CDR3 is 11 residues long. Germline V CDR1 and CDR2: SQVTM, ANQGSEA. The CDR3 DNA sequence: TGCAGCGGCCATTCCGGGTACGAGCAGTACTTC. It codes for CSGHSGYEQYF.

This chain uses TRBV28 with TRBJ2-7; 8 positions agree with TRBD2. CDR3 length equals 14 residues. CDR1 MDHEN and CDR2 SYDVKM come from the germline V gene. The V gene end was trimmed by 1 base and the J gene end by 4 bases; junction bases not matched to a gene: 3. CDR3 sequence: CASSLFQREYEQYF. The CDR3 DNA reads TGTGCCAGCAGTTTATTTCAGCGGGAGTACGAGCAGTACTTC.

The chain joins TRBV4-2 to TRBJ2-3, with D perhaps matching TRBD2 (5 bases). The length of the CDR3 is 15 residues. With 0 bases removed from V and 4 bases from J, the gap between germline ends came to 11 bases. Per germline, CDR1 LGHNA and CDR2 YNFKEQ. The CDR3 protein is CASSQDSPGADTQYF. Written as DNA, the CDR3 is TGTGCCAGCAGCCAAGATTCACCCGGGGCAGATACGCAGTATTTT.

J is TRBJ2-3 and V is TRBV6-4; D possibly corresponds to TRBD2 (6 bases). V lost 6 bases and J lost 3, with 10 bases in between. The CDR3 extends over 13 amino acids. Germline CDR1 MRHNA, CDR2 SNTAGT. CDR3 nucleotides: TGTGCCAGCAGAGGGACTTTGACAGATACGCAGTATTTT. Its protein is CASRGTLTDTQYF.

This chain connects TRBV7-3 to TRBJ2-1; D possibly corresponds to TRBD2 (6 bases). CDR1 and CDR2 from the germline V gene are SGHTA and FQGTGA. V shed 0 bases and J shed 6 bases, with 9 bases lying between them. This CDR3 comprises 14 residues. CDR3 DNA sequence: TGTGCCAGCAGCTTAACGGGGGGAGCCAATGAGCAGTTCTTC. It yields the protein CASSLTGGANEQFF.

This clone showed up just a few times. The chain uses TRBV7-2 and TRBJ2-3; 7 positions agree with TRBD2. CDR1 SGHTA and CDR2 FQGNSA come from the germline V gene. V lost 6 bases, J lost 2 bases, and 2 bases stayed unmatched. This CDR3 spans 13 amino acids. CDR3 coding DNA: TGTGCCAGCAGGAGCGGGGCCACAGATACGCAGTATTTT. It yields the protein CASRSGATDTQYF. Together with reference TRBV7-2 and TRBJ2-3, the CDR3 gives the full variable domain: GAGVSQSPSNKVTEKGKDVELRCDPISGHTALYWYRQSLGQGLEFLIYFQGNSAPDKSGLPSDRFSAERTGGSVSTLTIQRTQQEDSAVYLCASRSGATDTQYFGPGTRLTVL.

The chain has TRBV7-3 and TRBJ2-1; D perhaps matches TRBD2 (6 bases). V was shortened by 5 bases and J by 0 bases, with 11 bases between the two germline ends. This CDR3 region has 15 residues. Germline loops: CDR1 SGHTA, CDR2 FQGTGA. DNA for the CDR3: TGTGCCAGCAGCCTCGGGAGTAGCTCCTACAATGAGCAGTTCTTC. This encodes CASSLGSSSYNEQFF.

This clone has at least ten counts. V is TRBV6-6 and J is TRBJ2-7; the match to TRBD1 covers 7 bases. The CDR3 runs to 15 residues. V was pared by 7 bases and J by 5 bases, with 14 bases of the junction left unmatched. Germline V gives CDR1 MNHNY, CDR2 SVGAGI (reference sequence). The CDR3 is CASNQLETGSHEQYF. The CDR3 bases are TGTGCCAGCAACCAACTCGAGACAGGGAGCCACGAGCAGTACTTC.

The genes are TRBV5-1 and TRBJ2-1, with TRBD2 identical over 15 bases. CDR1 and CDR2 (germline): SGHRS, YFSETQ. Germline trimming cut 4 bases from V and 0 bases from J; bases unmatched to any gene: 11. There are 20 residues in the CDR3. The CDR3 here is CASSVDGLAGGGASYNEQFF. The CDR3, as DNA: TGCGCCAGCAGCGTTGATGGACTAGCGGGAGGGGGGGCCTCCTACAATGAGCAGTTCTTC. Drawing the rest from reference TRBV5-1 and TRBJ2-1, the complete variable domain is KAGVTQTPRYLIKTRGQQVTLSCSPISGHRSVSWYQQTPGQGLQFLFEYFSETQRNKGNFPGRFSGRQFSNSRSEMNVSTLELGDSALYLCASSVDGLAGGGASYNEQFFGPGTRLTVL.

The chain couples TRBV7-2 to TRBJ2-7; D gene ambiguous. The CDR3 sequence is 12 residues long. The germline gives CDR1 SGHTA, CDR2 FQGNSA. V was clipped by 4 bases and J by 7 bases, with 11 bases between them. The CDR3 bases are TGTGCCAGCAGCTCTCGCCTCGGGGAGCAGTACTTC. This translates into CASSSRLGEQYF.

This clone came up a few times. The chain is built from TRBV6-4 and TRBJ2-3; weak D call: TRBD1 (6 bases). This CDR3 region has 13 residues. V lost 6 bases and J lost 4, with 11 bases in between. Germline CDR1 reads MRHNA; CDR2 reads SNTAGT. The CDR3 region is CASRRTASDTQYF. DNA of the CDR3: TGTGCCAGCAGGAGGACAGCATCAGATACGCAGTATTTT.

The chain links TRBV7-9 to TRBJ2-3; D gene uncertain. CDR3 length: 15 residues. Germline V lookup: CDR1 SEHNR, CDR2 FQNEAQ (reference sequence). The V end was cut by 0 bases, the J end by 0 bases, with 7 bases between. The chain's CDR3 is CASSLAVGSTDTQYF. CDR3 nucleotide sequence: TGTGCCAGCAGCTTAGCTGTCGGGAGCACAGATACGCAGTATTTT. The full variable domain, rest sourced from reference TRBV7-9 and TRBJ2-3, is DTGVSQNPRHKITKRGQNVTFRCDPISEHNRLYWYRQTLGQGPEFLTYFQNEAQLEKSRLLSDRFSAERPKGSFSTLEIQRTEQGDSAMYLCASSLAVGSTDTQYFGPGTRLTVL.

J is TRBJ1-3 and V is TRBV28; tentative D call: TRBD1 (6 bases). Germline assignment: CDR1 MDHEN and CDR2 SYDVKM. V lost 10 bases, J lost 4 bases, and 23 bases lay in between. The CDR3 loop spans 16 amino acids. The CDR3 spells CATYSDQGQIGNTIYF. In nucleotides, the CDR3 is TGTGCCACCTATTCCGATCAGGGGCAAATCGGAAACACCATATATTTT.

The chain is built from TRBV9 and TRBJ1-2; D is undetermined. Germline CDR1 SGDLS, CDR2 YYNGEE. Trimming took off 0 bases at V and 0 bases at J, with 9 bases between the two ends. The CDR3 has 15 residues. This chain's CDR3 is CASSVEPGTNYGYTF. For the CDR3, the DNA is TGTGCCAGCAGCGTAGAGCCGGGGACTAACTATGGCTACACCTTC.

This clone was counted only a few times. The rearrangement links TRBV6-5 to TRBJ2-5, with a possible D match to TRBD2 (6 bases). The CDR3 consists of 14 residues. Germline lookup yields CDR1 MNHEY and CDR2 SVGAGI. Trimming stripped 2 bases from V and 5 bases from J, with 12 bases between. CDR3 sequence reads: CASSYDTGVETQYF. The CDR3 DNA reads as TGTGCCAGCAGTTACGACACGGGGGTGGAGACCCAGTACTTC.

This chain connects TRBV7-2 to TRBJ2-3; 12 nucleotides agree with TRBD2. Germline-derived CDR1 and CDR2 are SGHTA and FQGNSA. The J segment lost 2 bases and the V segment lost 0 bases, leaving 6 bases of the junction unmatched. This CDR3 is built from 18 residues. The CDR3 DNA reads TGTGCCAGCAGCTTAGCCCCCCGGACTAGCGGGACCACAGATACGCAGTATTTT. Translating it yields CASSLAPRTSGTTDTQYF.

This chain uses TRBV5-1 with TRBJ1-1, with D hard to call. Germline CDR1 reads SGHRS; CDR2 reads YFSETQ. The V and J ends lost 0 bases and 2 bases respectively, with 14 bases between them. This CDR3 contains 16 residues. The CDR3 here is CASSLGSIRVNTEAFF. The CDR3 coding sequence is TGCGCCAGCAGCTTGGGGTCCATTCGCGTCAACACTGAAGCTTTCTTT. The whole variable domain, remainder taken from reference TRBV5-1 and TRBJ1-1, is KAGVTQTPRYLIKTRGQQVTLSCSPISGHRSVSWYQQTPGQGLQFLFEYFSETQRNKGNFPGRFSGRQFSNSRSEMNVSTLELGDSALYLCASSLGSIRVNTEAFFGQGTRLTVV.

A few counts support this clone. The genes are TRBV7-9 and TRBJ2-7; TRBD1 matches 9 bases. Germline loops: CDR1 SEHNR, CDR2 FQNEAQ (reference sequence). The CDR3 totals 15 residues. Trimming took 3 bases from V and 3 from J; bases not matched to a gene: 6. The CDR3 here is CASSFTGGNVYEQYF. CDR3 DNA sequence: TGTGCCAGCAGCTTCACAGGGGGCAATGTCTACGAGCAGTACTTC.